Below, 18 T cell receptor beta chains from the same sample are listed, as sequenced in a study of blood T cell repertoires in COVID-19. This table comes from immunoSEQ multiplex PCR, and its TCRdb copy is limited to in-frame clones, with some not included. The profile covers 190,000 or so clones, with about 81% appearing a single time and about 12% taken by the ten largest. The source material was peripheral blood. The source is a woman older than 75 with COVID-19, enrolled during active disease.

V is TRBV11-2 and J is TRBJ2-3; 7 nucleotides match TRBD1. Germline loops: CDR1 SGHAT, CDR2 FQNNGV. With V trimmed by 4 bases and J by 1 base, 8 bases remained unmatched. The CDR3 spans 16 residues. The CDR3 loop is CASSSTGVGGTDTQYF. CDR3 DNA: TGTGCCAGCAGCTCCACAGGGGTGGGTGGCACAGATACGCAGTATTTT.

CDR3 residues: CASSEASGAGGYTF. DNA of the CDR3: TGTGCCAGCAGTGAAGCGAGTGGGGCTGGTGGCTACACCTTC. The J gene is TRBJ1-2, the V gene TRBV2, with D possibly being TRBD1 (5 bases). The CDR3 extends over 14 amino acids. Germline CDR1 is SNHLY and CDR2 is FYNNEI. The V end was cut by 0 bases, the J end by 7 bases, with 12 bases between.

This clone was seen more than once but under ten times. This CDR3 is CASSEQGRFDTQYF. CDR3 coding DNA: TGTGCCAGCAGCGAACAGGGAAGGTTCGATACGCAGTATTTT. This chain joins TRBV2 and TRBJ2-3; perhaps TRBD1 as D (6 bases). The CDR3 spans 14 residues. The V and J ends lost 6 bases and 6 bases respectively, with 16 bases between them. Germline CDR1 reads SNHLY; CDR2 reads FYNNEI.

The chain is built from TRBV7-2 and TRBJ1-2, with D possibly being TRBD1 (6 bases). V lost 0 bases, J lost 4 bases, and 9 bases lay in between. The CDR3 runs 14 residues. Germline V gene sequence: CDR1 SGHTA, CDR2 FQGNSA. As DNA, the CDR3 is TGTGCCAGCAGCTTAGCCACAGGGAGCTATGGCTACACCTTC. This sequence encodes CASSLATGSYGYTF.

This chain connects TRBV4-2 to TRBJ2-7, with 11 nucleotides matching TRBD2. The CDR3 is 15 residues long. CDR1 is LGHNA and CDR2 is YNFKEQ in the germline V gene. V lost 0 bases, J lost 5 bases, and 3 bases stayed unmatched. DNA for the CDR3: TGTGCCAGCAGCCAAGAACTAGCGGGAGACGACGAGCAGTACTTC. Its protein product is CASSQELAGDDEQYF.

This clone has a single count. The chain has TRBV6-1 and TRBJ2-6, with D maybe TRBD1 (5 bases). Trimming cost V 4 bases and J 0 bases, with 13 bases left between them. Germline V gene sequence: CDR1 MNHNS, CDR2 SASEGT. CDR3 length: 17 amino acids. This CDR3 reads CASSGGTGYSGANVLTF. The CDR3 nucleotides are TGTGCCAGCAGTGGGGGTACAGGATACTCTGGGGCCAACGTCCTGACTTTC.

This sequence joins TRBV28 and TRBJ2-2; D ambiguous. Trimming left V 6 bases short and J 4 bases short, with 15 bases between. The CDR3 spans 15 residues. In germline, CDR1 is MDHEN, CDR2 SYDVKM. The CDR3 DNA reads TGTGCCAGCAGGACCCAATGGGCGAGCACCGGGGAGCTGTTTTTT. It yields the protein CASRTQWASTGELFF.

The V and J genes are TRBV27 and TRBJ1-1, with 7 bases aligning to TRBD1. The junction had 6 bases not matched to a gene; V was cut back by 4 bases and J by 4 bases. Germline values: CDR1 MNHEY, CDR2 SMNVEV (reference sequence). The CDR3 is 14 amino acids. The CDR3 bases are TGTGCCAGCAGTTATAAGACAGGGTTCACTGAAGCTTTCTTT. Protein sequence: CASSYKTGFTEAFF.

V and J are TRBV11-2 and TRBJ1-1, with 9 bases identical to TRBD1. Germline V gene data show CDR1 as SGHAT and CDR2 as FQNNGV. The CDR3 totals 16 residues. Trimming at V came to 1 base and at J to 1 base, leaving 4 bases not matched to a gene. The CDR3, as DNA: TGTGCCAGCAGCTTAGCGGGACAGGGTAAGAACACTGAAGCTTTCTTT. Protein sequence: CASSLAGQGKNTEAFF.

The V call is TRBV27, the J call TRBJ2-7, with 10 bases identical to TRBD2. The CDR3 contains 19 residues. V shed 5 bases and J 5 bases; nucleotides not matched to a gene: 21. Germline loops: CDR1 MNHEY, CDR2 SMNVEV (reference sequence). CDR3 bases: TGTGCCAGCAGTCCCGAGGAGGTAGCGGGAGGACTGTCATTCCACGAGCAGTACTTC. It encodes CASSPEEVAGGLSFHEQYF.

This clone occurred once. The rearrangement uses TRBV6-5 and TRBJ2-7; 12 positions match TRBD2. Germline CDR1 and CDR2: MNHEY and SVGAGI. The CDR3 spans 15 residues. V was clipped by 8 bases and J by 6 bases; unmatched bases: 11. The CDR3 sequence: CASADIPGLAGEQYF. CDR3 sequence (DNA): TGTGCCAGCGCTGACATCCCGGGACTAGCGGGCGAGCAGTACTTC.

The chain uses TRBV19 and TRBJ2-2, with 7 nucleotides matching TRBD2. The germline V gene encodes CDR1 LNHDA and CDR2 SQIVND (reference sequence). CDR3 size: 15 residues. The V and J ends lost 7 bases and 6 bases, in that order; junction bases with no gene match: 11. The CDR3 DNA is TGTGCCAGTACCGCGGGAGTAACTGACGCCGGGGAGCTGTTTTTT. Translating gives CASTAGVTDAGELFF.

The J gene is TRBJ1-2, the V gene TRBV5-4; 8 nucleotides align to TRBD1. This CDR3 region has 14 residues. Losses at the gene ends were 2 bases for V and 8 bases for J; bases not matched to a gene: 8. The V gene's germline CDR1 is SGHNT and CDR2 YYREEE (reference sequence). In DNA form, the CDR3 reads TGTGCCAGCAGCTTTACAGGGGGTGTTAAGGGCTACACCTTC. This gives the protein CASSFTGGVKGYTF. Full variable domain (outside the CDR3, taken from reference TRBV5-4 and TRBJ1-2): ETGVTQSPTHLIKTRGQQVTLRCSSQSGHNTVSWYQQALGQGPQFIFQYYREEENGRGNFPPRFSGLQFPNYSSELNVNALELDDSALYLCASSFTGGVKGYTFGSGTRLTVV.

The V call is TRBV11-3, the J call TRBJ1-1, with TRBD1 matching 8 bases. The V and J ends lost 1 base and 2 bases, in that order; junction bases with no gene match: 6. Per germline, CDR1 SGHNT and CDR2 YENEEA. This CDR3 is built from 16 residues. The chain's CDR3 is CASSLGSRGRNTEAFF. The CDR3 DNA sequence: TGTGCCAGCAGCTTAGGGTCCAGGGGGCGCAACACTGAAGCTTTCTTT.

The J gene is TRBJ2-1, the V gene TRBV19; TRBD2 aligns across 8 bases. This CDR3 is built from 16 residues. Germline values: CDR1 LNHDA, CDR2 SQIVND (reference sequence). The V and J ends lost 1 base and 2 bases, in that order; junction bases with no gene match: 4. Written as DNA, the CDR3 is TGTGCCAGTAGTATAGCCCCGGGACTAGCCTACAATGAGCAGTTCTTC. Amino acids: CASSIAPGLAYNEQFF. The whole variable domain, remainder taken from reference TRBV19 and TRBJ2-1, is DGGITQSPKYLFRKEGQNVTLSCEQNLNHDAMYWYRQDPGQGLRLIYYSQIVNDFQKGDIAEGYSVSREKKESFPLTVTSAQKNPTAFYLCASSIAPGLAYNEQFFGPGTRLTVL.

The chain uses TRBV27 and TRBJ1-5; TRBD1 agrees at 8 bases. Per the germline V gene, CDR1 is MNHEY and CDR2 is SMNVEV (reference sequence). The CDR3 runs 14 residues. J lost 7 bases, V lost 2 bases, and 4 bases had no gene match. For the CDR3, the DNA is TGTGCCAGCAGTTTACGGACAGGGATCCAGCCCCAGCATTTT. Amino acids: CASSLRTGIQPQHF.

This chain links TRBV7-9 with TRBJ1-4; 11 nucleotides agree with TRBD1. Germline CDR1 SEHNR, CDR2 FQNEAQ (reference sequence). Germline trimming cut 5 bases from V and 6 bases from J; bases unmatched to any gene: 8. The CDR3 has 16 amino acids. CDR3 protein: CASSPRTGGAYEKLFF. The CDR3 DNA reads TGTGCCAGCAGCCCCCGGACAGGGGGCGCTTATGAAAAACTGTTTTTT.

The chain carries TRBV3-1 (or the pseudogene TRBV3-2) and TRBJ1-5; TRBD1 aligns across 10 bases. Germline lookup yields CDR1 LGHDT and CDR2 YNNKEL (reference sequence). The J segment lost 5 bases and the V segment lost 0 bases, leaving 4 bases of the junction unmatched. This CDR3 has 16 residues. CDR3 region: CASSQEFGTGDQPQHF. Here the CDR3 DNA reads TGTGCCAGCAGCCAAGAGTTTGGGACAGGGGATCAGCCCCAGCATTTT.